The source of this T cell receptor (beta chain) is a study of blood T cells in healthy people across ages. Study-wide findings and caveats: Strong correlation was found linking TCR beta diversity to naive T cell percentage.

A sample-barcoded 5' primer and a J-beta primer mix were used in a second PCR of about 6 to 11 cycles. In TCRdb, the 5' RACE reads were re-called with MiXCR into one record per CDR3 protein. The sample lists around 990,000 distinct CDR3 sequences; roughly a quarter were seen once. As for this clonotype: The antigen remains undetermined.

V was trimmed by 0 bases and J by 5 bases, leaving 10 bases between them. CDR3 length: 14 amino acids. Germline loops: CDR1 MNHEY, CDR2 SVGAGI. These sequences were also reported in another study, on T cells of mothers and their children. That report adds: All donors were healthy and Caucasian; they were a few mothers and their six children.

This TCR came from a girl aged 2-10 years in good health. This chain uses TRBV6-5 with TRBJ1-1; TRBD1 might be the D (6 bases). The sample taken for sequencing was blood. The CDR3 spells CASSYSPGATEAFF. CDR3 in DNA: TGTGCCAGCAGTTACTCTCCGGGGGCGACTGAAGCTTTCTTT.